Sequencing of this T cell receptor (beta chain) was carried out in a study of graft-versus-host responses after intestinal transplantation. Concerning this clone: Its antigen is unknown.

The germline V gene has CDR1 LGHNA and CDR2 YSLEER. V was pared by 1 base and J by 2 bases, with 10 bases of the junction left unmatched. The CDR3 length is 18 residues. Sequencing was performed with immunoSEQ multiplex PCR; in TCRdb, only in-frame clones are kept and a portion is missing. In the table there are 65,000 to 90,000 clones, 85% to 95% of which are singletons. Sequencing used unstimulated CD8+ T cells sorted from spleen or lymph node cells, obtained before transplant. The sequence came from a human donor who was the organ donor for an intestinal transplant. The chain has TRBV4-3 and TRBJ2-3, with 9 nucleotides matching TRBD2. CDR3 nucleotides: TGCGCCAGCAGCCAAGTCTTCCGACTAGCGGAGAACACAGATACGCAGTATTTT. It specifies CASSQVFRLAENTDTQYF.